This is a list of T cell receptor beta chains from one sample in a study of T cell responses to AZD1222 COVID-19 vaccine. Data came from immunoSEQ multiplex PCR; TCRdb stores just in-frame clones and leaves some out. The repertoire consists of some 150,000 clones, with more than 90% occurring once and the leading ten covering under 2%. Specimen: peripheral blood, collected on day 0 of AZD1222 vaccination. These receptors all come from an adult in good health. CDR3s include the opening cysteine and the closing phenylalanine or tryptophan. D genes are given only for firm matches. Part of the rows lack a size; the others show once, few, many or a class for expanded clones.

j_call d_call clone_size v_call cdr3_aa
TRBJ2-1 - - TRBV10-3 CAIRAGTPDDNEQFF
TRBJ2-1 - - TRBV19 CASSIVSSWDNEQFF
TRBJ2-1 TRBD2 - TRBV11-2 CASSLSLGLYDNEQFF
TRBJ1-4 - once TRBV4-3 CASSQVIREGEKLFF
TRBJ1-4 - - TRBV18 CASSPSSGEKLFF
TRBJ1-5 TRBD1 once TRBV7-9 CASSPRQGNSNQPQHF
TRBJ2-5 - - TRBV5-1 CASSRTPLARGRETQYF
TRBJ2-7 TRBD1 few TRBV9 CASSNPGTGDFYEQYF
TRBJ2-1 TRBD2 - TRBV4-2 CASSQDKASGRAVYNEQFF
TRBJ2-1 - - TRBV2 CASSELPGRSNEQFF
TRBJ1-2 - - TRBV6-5 CASRPGHLHGYTF
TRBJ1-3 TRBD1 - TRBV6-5 CASRDRDLGNTIYF
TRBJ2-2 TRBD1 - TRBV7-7 CASSGTGAHTGELFF
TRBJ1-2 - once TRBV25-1 CASSDPGHRVGNGYTF
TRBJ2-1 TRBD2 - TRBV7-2 CASSSTSGRNDDEQFF
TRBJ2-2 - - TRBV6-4 CASSDRSTGELFF
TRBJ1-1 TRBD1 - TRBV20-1 CRGQGAGEAFF
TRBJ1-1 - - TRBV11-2 CASSLVRGTEAFF
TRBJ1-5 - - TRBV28 CASSKTLTGPYSNQPQHF
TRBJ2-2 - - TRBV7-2 CASSPEPGPATGELFF
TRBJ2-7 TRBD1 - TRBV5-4 CASSLRTGGNYEQYF
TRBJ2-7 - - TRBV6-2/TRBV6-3 CASSYSGRHSEQYF
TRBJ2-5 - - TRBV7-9 CASSFSDEETQYF
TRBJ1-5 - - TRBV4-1 CASSQDSGQPQHF
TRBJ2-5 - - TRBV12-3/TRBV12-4 CASRTGQGTQYF
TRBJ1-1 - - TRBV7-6 CASSSYRGNMNTEAFF
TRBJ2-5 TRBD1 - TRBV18 CASSRDRQETQYF
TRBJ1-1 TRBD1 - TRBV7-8 CASSKGTGQTEAFF
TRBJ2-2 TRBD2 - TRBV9 CASSVGVTSPTTGELFF
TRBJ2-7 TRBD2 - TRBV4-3 CASSQDRAGAYEQYF
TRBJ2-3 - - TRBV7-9 CASSLGGTDTQYF
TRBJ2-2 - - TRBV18 CASSHNPGELFF
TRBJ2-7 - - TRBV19 CASSIVSGQTYEQYF
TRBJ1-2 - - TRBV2 CASSEALTAYGYTF
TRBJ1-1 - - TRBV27 CASSPILGQTMNTEAFF
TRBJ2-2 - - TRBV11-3 CASSRVGGHNTGELFF
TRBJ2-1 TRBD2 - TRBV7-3 CASSLMVAGGSYNEQFF
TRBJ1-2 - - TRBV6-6 CASSPSPQGHYGYTF
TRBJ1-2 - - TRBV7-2 CASSQGHRDNYGYTF
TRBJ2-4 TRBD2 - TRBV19 CASSPPGGGKNIQYF
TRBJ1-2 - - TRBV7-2 CASSLAPQGYGYTF
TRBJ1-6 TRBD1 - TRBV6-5 CASSYLQGGNSPLHF
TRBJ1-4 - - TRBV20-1 CSAGGHATNEKLFF
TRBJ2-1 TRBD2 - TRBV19 CASSILAGEGEQFF
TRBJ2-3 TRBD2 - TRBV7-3 CASSLIGTSGKTDTQYF
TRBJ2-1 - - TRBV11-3 CASSFNLAPTYNEQFF
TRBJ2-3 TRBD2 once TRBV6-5 CASSIRGGRADTQYF
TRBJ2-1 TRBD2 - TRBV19 CASTPLPGPPGLAGPLDEQFF
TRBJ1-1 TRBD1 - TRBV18 CASSPSLGQGMTEAFF
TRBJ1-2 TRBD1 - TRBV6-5 CATTQRQGGGYTF
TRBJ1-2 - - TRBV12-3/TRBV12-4 CASSHSTGYGYTF
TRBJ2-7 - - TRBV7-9 CASSLTPYEQYF
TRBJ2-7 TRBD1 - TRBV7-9 CASSQTTGSVSEQYF
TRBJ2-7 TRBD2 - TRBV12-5 CASGLYGGADYEQYF
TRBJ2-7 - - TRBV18 CASSRRDSPSHEQYF
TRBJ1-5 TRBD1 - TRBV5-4 CASSLEGGRNQPQHF
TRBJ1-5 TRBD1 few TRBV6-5 CASRLDRGLNQPQHF
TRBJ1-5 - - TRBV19 CASSRGEREPQHF